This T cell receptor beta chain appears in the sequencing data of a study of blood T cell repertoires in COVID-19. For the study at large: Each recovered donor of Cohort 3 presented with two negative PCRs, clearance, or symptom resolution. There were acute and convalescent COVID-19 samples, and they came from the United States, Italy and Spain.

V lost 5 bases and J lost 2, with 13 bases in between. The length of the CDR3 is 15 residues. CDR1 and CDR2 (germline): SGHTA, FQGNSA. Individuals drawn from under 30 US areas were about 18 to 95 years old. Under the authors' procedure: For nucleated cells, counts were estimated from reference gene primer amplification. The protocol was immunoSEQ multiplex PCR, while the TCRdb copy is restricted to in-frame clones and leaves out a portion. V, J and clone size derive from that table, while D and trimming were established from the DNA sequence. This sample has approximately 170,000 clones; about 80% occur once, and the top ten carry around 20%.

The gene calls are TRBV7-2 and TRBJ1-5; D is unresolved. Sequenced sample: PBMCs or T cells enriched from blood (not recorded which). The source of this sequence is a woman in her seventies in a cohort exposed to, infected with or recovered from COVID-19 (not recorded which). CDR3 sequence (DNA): TGTGCCAGCAGCCCCAATTGGAGTGGCAATCAGCCCCAGCATTTT. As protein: CASSPNWSGNQPQHF.